Following are 14 T cell receptor beta chains from one sample sequenced in a study of T cells in tuberculosis. Sequencing was performed with immunoSEQ multiplex PCR; in TCRdb, only in-frame clones are kept and a portion is missing. In the table there are 30,000 to 35,000 clones, under 98% of which are singletons. Sequenced material: PBMCs. Receptors were obtained from a donor between 10 and 35 years old with latent tuberculosis or without tuberculosis infection.

This clone was counted once. This chain joins TRBV27 and TRBJ2-5; D not resolved. Germline values: CDR1 MNHEY, CDR2 SMNVEV (reference sequence). The CDR3 totals 14 residues. Trimming removed 5 bases from V and 5 bases from J, with 15 bases in between. CDR3 loop: CASSPSTLSETQYF. The CDR3 DNA reads as TGTGCCAGCAGTCCCTCAACTCTGTCGGAGACCCAGTACTTC.

In this sample, this clone turned up once. V gene TRBV5-1 combines with J gene TRBJ1-1; 7 positions match TRBD1. The CDR3 has 14 amino acids. Looked up from germline, CDR1 is SGHRS and CDR2 is YFSETQ. After removal of 3 bases from V and 7 bases from J, the junction contained 9 bases not matched to a gene. CDR3 DNA: TGCGCCAGCAGCTCTCAGACAGGGTCCATTGAAGCTTTCTTT. The encoded protein is CASSSQTGSIEAFF.

The chain recombines TRBV7-7 with TRBJ2-1; TRBD2 is a possible D gene (5 bases). The V gene's germline CDR1 is SSHAT and CDR2 FNYEAQ (reference sequence). V gave up 0 bases and J gave up 9 bases, with 12 bases separating them. This CDR3 contains 14 residues. The CDR3 here is CASSLAGEYSEQFF. The CDR3 DNA follows: TGTGCCAGCAGCTTAGCGGGAGAGTATAGTGAGCAGTTCTTC.

CDR3 loop: CASSETGQGWGQPQHF. CDR3 nucleotides: TGTGCCAGCAGTGAAACCGGACAGGGATGGGGACAGCCCCAGCATTTT. The chain combines TRBV6-1 with TRBJ1-5; TRBD1 matches at 8 bases. The CDR3 runs 16 residues. The ends lost 2 bases at V and 7 bases at J; junction bases unmatched: 10. CDR1 MNHNS and CDR2 SASEGT come from the germline V gene.

The chain couples TRBV28 to TRBJ1-5, with D perhaps matching TRBD1 (6 bases). The germline CDR1 and CDR2 sequences are MDHEN and SYDVKM. The CDR3 runs 15 residues. V lost 11 bases and J 5 bases, leaving 22 bases between the germline ends. CDR3 coding DNA: TGTGCCGTCCGAGGGGGGGCAGATATTTATCAGCCCCAGCATTTT. This codes for CAVRGGADIYQPQHF.

This chain links TRBV5-1 with TRBJ1-2, with D perhaps matching TRBD1 (6 bases). The V end was cut by 2 bases, the J end by 5 bases, with 22 bases between. This CDR3 is 17 amino acids long. Germline lookup yields CDR1 SGHRS and CDR2 YFSETQ. In DNA, the CDR3 is TGCGCCAGCAGCTTAAGATTCACAGGGAAAGATGGATATGGCTACACCTTC. The encoded protein is CASSLRFTGKDGYGYTF.

This sequence joins TRBV30 and TRBJ1-1; TRBD1 aligns across 10 bases. Germline CDR1 reads GTSNPN; CDR2 reads SVGIG (reference sequence). The CDR3 runs to 16 residues. J gave up 4 bases and V 5 bases, and 13 bases lay outside the gene matches. CDR3 in amino acids: CAWLTAGTGVTTEAFF. DNA for the CDR3: TGTGCCTGGCTCACGGCGGGGACAGGGGTGACCACTGAAGCTTTCTTT.

The rearrangement joins TRBV7-9 to TRBJ2-7; maybe TRBD2 (5 bases). In germline, CDR1 is SEHNR, CDR2 FQNEAQ (reference sequence). V lost 1 base and J lost 6, with 16 bases in between. CDR3 length: 15 residues. In DNA, the CDR3 is TGTGCCAGCAGCTTAGTTGCGGGTCCGGCCCTCGAGCAGTACTTC. It encodes CASSLVAGPALEQYF.

The genes are TRBV9 and TRBJ1-3, with unresolved D. V was shortened by 3 bases and J by 1 base, with 8 bases between the two germline ends. This CDR3 spans 14 amino acids. Germline V gene data show CDR1 as SGDLS and CDR2 as YYNGEE. The CDR3 region has the DNA TGTGCCAGCAGCGCGGGAACGTCTGGAAACACCATATATTTT. Protein sequence: CASSAGTSGNTIYF.

The chain links TRBV6-5 to TRBJ1-1; D is ambiguous. Germline CDR1 is MNHEY and CDR2 is SVGAGI. Trimming stripped 5 bases from V and 3 bases from J, with 10 bases between. The CDR3 has 13 amino acids. CDR3 bases: TGTGCCAGCAGTCCTTTGAGGGACACTGAAGCTTTCTTT. This gives the protein CASSPLRDTEAFF.

This clone was counted a single time. This chain joins TRBV30 and TRBJ1-2; D unclear. The V end was cut by 0 bases, the J end by 10 bases, with 12 bases between. From germline, CDR1 is GTSNPN and CDR2 SVGIG (reference sequence). The CDR3 runs to 12 residues. This CDR3 is CAWSVAGDLYTF. The CDR3 coding sequence is TGTGCCTGGAGTGTAGCCGGGGATCTCTACACCTTC.

The rearrangement uses TRBV27 and TRBJ2-7; D not certain. The CDR3 contains 16 residues. Trimming left V 5 bases short and J 4 bases short, with 21 bases between. Germline assignment: CDR1 MNHEY and CDR2 SMNVEV (reference sequence). DNA for the CDR3: TGTGCCAGCAGTCCATCGGTGGCGGTATGGTTTTACGAGCAGTACTTC. This sequence encodes CASSPSVAVWFYEQYF.

The V and J genes are TRBV6-1 and TRBJ2-1; D is unclear. Germline V gene lookup returns CDR1 MNHNS and CDR2 SASEGT. The V and J ends lost 4 bases and 4 bases respectively, with 5 bases between them. The CDR3 runs 12 residues. The CDR3 is CASSARYNEQFF. DNA for the CDR3: TGTGCCAGCAGTGCCCGGTACAATGAGCAGTTCTTC.

V usage is TRBV23-1 and J usage is TRBJ1-1; TRBD1 agrees at 7 bases. TRBV23-1 carries the ORF label, with uncertain function. The V segment lost 4 bases and the J segment 5 bases; nucleotides outside the gene matches: 13. The CDR3 spans 16 residues. This CDR3 reads CASSPRPRGRLTEAFF. CDR3 bases: TGCGCCAGCAGTCCTCGTCCGAGGGGGCGTTTAACTGAAGCTTTCTTT.